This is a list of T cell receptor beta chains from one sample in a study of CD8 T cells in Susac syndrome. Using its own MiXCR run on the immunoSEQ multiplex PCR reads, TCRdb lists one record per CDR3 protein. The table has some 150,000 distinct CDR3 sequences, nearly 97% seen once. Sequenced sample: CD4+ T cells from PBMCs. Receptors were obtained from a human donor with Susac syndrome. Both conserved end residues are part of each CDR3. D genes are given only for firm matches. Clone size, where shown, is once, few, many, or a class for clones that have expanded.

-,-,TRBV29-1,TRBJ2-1,CSVEEVVRYNEQFF,TGCAGCGTTGAAGAGGTAGTTCGCTACAATGAGCAGTTCTTC
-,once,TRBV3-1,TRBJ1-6,CASSQAWTANSPLHF,TGTGCCAGCAGCCAAGCCTGGACAGCTAATTCACCCCTCCACTTT
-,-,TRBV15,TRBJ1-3,CATKADRAGNTIYF,TGTGCCACCAAAGCGGACAGAGCTGGAAACACCATATATTTT
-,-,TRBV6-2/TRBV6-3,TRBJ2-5,CASRTWAGQETQYF,TGTGCCAGCAGAACCTGGGCAGGCCAAGAGACCCAGTACTTC
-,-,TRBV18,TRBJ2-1,CASSSAGGGGGNEQFF,TGTGCCAGCTCCTCCGCCGGTGGGGGAGGAGGCAATGAGCAGTTCTTC
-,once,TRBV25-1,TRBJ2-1,CASSEYIESNEQFF,TGTGCCAGCAGTGAATACATTGAGAGCAATGAGCAGTTCTTC
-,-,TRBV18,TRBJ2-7,CASSPLMAENEQYF,TGTGCCAGCTCACCGCTAATGGCCGAGAACGAGCAGTACTTC
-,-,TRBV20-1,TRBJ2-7,CSARIHSGGNSYEQYF,TGCAGTGCTAGAATCCACAGTGGCGGGAACTCCTACGAGCAGTACTTC
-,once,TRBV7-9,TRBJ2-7,CASRRQGNYEQYF,TGTGCCAGCCGGCGGCAGGGTAACTACGAGCAGTACTTC
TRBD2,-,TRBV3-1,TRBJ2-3,CASSASSGGTDTQYF,TGTGCCAGCAGCGCATCTAGCGGAGGCACAGATACGCAGTATTTT
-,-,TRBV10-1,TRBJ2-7,CASGQKMGEQYF,TGCGCCAGCGGGCAAAAAATGGGAGAGCAGTACTTC
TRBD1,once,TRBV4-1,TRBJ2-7,CASSQPTGGPDEQYF,TGCGCCAGCAGCCAACCGACAGGGGGCCCGGACGAGCAGTACTTC
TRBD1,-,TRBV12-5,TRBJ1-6,CASATGQGNSPLHF,TGTGCTAGCGCTACGGGACAGGGAAATTCACCCCTCCACTTT
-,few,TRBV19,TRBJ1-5,CASSIPDQPQHF,TGTGCCAGTAGTATTCCCGATCAGCCCCAGCATTTT
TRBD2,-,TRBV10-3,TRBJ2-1,CAISVGLAGGNNEQFF,TGTGCCATCAGTGTCGGACTAGCGGGGGGCAACAATGAGCAGTTCTTC
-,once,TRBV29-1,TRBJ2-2,CSALWGSGELFF,TGCAGCGCCCTGTGGGGATCAGGGGAGCTGTTTTTT